This is a list of T cell receptor beta chains from one sample in a study of post-analysis software for immune sequencing data. TCRdb itself ran the PCR reads through MiXCR, one entry per CDR3 protein. The repertoire holds fewer than 550,000 distinct CDR3 sequences, with approximately 34% as singletons. The sample comprised blood. The receptors were gathered from a girl under 18 with multiple sclerosis. The CDR3 runs from the conserved cysteine through the conserved F or W. Fields, in order: V gene, J gene, D gene, clone size, CDR3 protein, CDR3 DNA. A D gene is named only where the DNA matches it firmly. For some rows the clone size is stated as once, few or many, or as a class when expanded; others skip it.

V: TRBV27
J: TRBJ2-5
D: NA
size: NA
CDR3: CASGTRVGETQYF
DNA: TGTGCCAGCGGGACGAGGGTCGGGGAGACCCAGTACTTC

V: TRBV10-2
J: TRBJ2-5
D: TRBD2
size: few
CDR3: CASRGLAGQETQYF
DNA: TGCGCCAGCAGGGGACTAGCGGGGCAAGAGACCCAGTACTTC

V: TRBV29-1
J: TRBJ2-7
D: TRBD1
size: NA
CDR3: CSVCQGASYEQYF
DNA: TGCAGCGTTTGTCAGGGGGCTTCCTACGAGCAGTACTTC

V: TRBV27
J: TRBJ1-6
D: TRBD1
size: many
CDR3: CASRDRVDSPLHF
DNA: TGTGCCAGCAGGGACAGGGTAGATTCACCCCTCCACTTT

V: TRBV5-1
J: TRBJ2-7
D: NA
size: NA
CDR3: CASSVGYRFYEQYF
DNA: TGCGCCAGCAGCGTCGGCTACAGGTTCTACGAGCAGTACTTC

V: TRBV5-1
J: TRBJ2-2
D: NA
size: NA
CDR3: CASSLGDSNTGELFF
DNA: TGCGCCAGCAGCTTGGGGGACTCGAACACCGGGGAGCTGTTTTTT

V: TRBV6-6
J: TRBJ2-1
D: NA
size: NA
CDR3: CASSTNQRTGEHEQFF
DNA: TGTGCCAGCAGTACTAACCAACGAACAGGAGAGCACGAGCAGTTCTTC

V: TRBV7-2
J: TRBJ2-1
D: TRBD2
size: few
CDR3: CASSPRGSSGGEQFF
DNA: TGTGCCAGCAGCCCGCGTGGGAGCTCGGGGGGTGAGCAGTTCTTC

V: TRBV24-1
J: TRBJ2-3
D: NA
size: few
CDR3: CATSDSRRTDTQYF
DNA: TGTGCCACCAGTGATTCCCGACGCACAGATACGCAGTATTTT

V: TRBV4-1
J: TRBJ1-2
D: NA
size: few
CDR3: CASSQDRQPYGYTF
DNA: TGCGCCAGCAGCCAAGATCGGCAGCCTTATGGCTACACCTTC

V: TRBV25-1
J: TRBJ1-2
D: NA
size: NA
CDR3: CASSDPDRRGGYTF
DNA: TGTGCCAGCAGTGACCCCGACAGACGGGGAGGCTACACCTTC

V: TRBV20-1
J: TRBJ2-7
D: TRBD2
size: NA
CDR3: CSAQGLAGAYEQYF
DNA: TGCAGTGCACAAGGACTAGCGGGGGCCTACGAGCAGTACTTC

V: TRBV4-1
J: TRBJ1-5
D: TRBD1
size: NA
CDR3: CASSQTGTGEKAQHF
DNA: TGCGCCAGCAGCCAAACCGGGACAGGGGAAAAAGCCCAGCATTTT

V: TRBV6-5
J: TRBJ1-1
D: NA
size: NA
CDR3: CASRAVNTEAFF
DNA: TGTGCCAGCAGGGCAGTGAACACTGAAGCTTTCTTT

V: TRBV3-1
J: TRBJ2-1
D: NA
size: few
CDR3: CASSQERAYNEQFF
DNA: TGTGCCAGCAGCCAAGAAAGGGCCTACAATGAGCAGTTCTTC

V: TRBV18
J: TRBJ2-1
D: TRBD2
size: NA
CDR3: CASSPFHGGNNEQFF
DNA: TGTGCCAGCTCACCATTTCACGGGGGGAACAATGAGCAGTTCTTC

V: TRBV20-1
J: TRBJ2-7
D: NA
size: few
CDR3: CSARAGRVAYEQYF
DNA: TGCAGTGCTAGAGCGGGACGGGTGGCCTACGAGCAGTACTTC

V: TRBV10-1
J: TRBJ1-2
D: NA
size: few
CDR3: CASSANRVAGYTF
DNA: TGCGCCAGCAGTGCGAACCGAGTTGCAGGCTACACCTTC

V: TRBV10-3
J: TRBJ2-1
D: NA
size: NA
CDR3: CAISINNEQFF
DNA: TGTGCCATCAGCATAAACAATGAGCAGTTCTTC

V: TRBV12-3/TRBV12-4
J: TRBJ1-2
D: NA
size: NA
CDR3: CASSGEGYGYTF
DNA: TGTGCCAGCAGTGGGGAGGGGTATGGCTACACCTTC

V: TRBV3-1
J: TRBJ2-5
D: NA
size: NA
CDR3: CASSQDNVETQYF
DNA: TGTGCCAGCAGCCAAGATAATGTGGAGACCCAGTACTTC

V: TRBV7-9
J: TRBJ2-5
D: TRBD2
size: NA
CDR3: CASSIYSGTNKETQYF
DNA: TGTGCCAGCAGCATCTATTCCGGGACTAACAAAGAGACCCAGTACTTC

V: TRBV12-3/TRBV12-4
J: TRBJ2-7
D: NA
size: NA
CDR3: CASSLYWDGTYEQYF
DNA: TGTGCCAGCAGTTTATACTGGGACGGAACCTACGAGCAGTACTTC

V: TRBV5-1
J: TRBJ2-7
D: NA
size: many
CDR3: CARIGSYEQYF
DNA: TGCGCCAGAATCGGCTCCTACGAGCAGTACTTC

V: TRBV5-1
J: TRBJ2-3
D: NA
size: few
CDR3: CASSSQGSTDTQYF
DNA: TGCGCCAGCAGCTCCCAGGGGAGCACAGATACGCAGTATTTT

V: TRBV11-2
J: TRBJ2-5
D: NA
size: NA
CDR3: CASSLPAGGIQETQYF
DNA: TGTGCCAGCAGCTTGCCCGCAGGGGGGATCCAAGAGACCCAGTACTTC

V: TRBV6-6
J: TRBJ1-2
D: NA
size: few
CDR3: CASSYVREIDHRGYTF
DNA: TGTGCCAGCAGTTACGTGCGGGAGATAGATCATCGTGGCTACACCTTC

V: TRBV7-9
J: TRBJ1-6
D: TRBD1
size: NA
CDR3: CASSLGRTGDSPPHF
DNA: TGTGCCAGCAGCTTAGGGAGGACAGGGGACTCACCCCCCCACTTT

V: TRBV4-1
J: TRBJ2-3
D: TRBD2
size: once
CDR3: CASSREGRADTQYF
DNA: TGCGCCAGCAGCCGGGAGGGGAGGGCAGATACGCAGTATTTT

V: TRBV3-1
J: TRBJ2-5
D: NA
size: few
CDR3: CASSQGSGRAGETQYF
DNA: TGTGCCAGCAGCCAAGGGTCAGGCAGGGCCGGGGAGACCCAGTACTTC

V: TRBV6-5
J: TRBJ1-2
D: NA
size: few
CDR3: CASSPDRMSYTF
DNA: TGTGCCAGCAGCCCGGACAGAATGAGCTACACCTTC

V: TRBV4-1
J: TRBJ1-2
D: NA
size: few
CDR3: CASSQVPLDYGYTF
DNA: TGCGCCAGCAGCCAAGTCCCTTTGGACTATGGCTACACCTTC

V: TRBV3-1
J: TRBJ2-1
D: NA
size: few
CDR3: CASSQDEGDPYNEQFF
DNA: TGTGCCAGCAGCCAAGACGAGGGGGATCCCTACAATGAGCAGTTCTTC

V: TRBV12-3/TRBV12-4
J: TRBJ1-6
D: TRBD1
size: few
CDR3: CASSQSQGANSPLHF
DNA: TGTGCCAGCAGTCAATCACAGGGGGCGAATTCACCCCTCCACTTT

V: TRBV6-5
J: TRBJ1-4
D: TRBD1
size: few
CDR3: CASGWDSNEKLFF
DNA: TGTGCCAGCGGATGGGACAGTAATGAAAAACTGTTTTTT

V: TRBV11-2
J: TRBJ1-4
D: NA
size: NA
CDR3: CASSLDLREANEKLFF
DNA: TGTGCCAGCAGCTTAGATCTAAGGGAGGCTAATGAAAAACTGTTTTTT

V: TRBV5-1
J: TRBJ2-3
D: NA
size: NA
CDR3: CASSFRLGDTQYF
DNA: TGCGCCAGCAGCTTCAGATTGGGCGATACGCAGTATTTT

V: TRBV7-9
J: TRBJ2-5
D: TRBD1
size: few
CDR3: CASSLGRQGGQETQYF
DNA: TGTGCCAGCAGCTTAGGTCGACAGGGGGGCCAAGAGACCCAGTACTTC

V: TRBV18
J: TRBJ2-5
D: NA
size: few
CDR3: CASSLVEQETQYF
DNA: TGTGCCAGCTCCCTAGTTGAACAAGAGACCCAGTACTTC

V: TRBV29-1
J: TRBJ2-3
D: NA
size: few
CDR3: CSVESVGVLTDTQYF
DNA: TGCAGCGTTGAGTCAGTCGGAGTCCTAACAGATACGCAGTATTTT

V: TRBV6-5
J: TRBJ1-2
D: TRBD1
size: few
CDR3: CASSYDRGNYGCTF
DNA: TGTGCCAGCAGTTACGACAGGGGAAACTATGGCTGCACCTTC

V: TRBV7-9
J: TRBJ2-5
D: TRBD2
size: many
CDR3: CASSRTSGVQETQYF
DNA: TGTGCCAGCAGCCGGACTAGCGGGGTCCAAGAGACCCAGTACTTC